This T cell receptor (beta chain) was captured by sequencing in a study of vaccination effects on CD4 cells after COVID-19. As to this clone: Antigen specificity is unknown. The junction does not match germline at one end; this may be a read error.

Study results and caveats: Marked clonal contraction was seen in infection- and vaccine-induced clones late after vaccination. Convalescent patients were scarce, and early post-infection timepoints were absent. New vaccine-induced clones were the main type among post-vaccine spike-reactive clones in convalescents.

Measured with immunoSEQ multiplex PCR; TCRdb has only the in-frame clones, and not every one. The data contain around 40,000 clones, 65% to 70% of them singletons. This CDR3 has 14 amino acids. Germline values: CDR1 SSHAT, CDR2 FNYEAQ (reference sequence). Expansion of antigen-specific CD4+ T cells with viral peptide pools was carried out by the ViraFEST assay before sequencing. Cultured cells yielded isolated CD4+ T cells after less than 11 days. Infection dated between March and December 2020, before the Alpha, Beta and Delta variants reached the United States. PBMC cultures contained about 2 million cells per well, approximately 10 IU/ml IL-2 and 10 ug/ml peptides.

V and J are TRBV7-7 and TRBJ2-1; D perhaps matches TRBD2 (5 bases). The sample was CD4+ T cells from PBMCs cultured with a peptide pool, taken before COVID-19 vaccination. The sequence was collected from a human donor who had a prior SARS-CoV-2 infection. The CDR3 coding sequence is TGTGCTAGCAGTCCTATCTTGCTCGGAGGTGAGCAGTTCTTC. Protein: CASSPILLGGEQFF.